This paragraph reports one T cell receptor (beta chain). The data are from a study of blood T cell repertoires in COVID-19. Study in general: Specimens from acute and convalescent COVID-19 originated in the United States, Italy and Spain. Nucleic acid was either cDNA or gDNA, and it came from T cells, B-cell-depleted T cells, or PBMCs.

Clones were sequenced by immunoSEQ multiplex PCR, and TCRdb holds only the in-frame ones, with some missing. The sample includes under 350,000 clones, 80% to 90% of them seen just once. The sample consisted of peripheral blood. The TCR comes from a woman between 65 and 79 years old with acute or convalescent COVID-19.

CDR3: CASSEEGQGGLYGYTF. CDR3 in DNA: TGTGCCAGCAGTGAAGAGGGACAGGGCGGACTCTATGGCTACACCTTC. V gene TRBV6-1 combines with J gene TRBJ1-2; 9 bases line up with TRBD1. Unmatched junction bases numbered 7, after V lost 1 base and J lost 4 bases. The CDR3 has 16 amino acids. Germline V gives CDR1 MNHNS, CDR2 SASEGT.